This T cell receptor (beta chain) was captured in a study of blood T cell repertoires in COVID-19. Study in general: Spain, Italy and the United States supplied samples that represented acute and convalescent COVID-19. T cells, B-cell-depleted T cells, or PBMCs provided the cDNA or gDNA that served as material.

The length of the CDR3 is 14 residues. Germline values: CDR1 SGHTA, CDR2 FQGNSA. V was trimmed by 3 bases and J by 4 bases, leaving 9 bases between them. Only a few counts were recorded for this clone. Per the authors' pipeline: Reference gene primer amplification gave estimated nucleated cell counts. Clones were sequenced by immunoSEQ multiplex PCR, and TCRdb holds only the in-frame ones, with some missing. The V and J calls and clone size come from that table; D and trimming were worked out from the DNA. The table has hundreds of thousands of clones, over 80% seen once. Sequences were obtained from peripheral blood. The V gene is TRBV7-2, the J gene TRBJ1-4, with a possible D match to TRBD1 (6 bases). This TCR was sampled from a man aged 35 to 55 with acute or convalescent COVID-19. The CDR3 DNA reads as TGTGCCAGCAGCTTTGGACAGAATAATGAAAAACTGTTTTTT. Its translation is CASSFGQNNEKLFF.